One sample yielded the 10 T cell receptor beta chains listed below, sequenced in a study of blood T cell repertoires in COVID-19. The repertoire was sequenced with immunoSEQ multiplex PCR; TCRdb's copy has only in-frame clones and lacks some. The table lists some 290,000 clones, almost 90% of them singletons, with around 1% in the top ten. The sequencing sample was made of peripheral blood. Receptors originate from a woman in her forties with COVID-19, enrolled during active disease.

The rearrangement joins TRBV28 to TRBJ2-7; a weak D match, TRBD1 (5 bases). The ends were cut back, 6 bases at V and 0 bases at J, with 15 bases in the middle. The CDR3 has 15 amino acids. Per germline, CDR1 MDHEN and CDR2 SYDVKM. The CDR3 region is CASRVWTISSYEQYF. DNA for the CDR3: TGTGCCAGCAGGGTGTGGACAATAAGCTCCTACGAGCAGTACTTC.

This chain uses TRBV29-1 with TRBJ2-7; 7 bases match TRBD1. The CDR3 has 11 amino acids. Germline CDR1 reads SQVTM; CDR2 reads ANQGSEA. The V segment lost 7 bases and the J segment 4 bases; nucleotides outside the gene matches: 4. CDR3: CSAKTGYEQYF. CDR3 sequence (DNA): TGCAGCGCCAAGACAGGGTACGAGCAGTACTTC.

Note on this clone: A junction boundary mismatches the germline segment, possibly from a read error. The J gene is TRBJ2-7, the V gene TRBV7-2; possibly TRBD2 for D (5 bases). From germline, CDR1 is SGHTA and CDR2 FQGNSA. This CDR3 has 12 residues. CDR3 in DNA: TGTGCCAGCAGCCTCGGACTCGAGGTGAAGCACTTC. Translation: CASSLGLEVKHF.

The rearrangement links TRBV5-8 to TRBJ1-1; 10 nucleotides match TRBD1. The trim removed 5 bases at V and 4 bases at J, leaving 2 bases unmatched. CDR1 is SGHTS, CDR2 YDEGEE, per germline. This CDR3 region has 13 residues. Here the CDR3 DNA reads TGTGCCAGCAGGAGGACAGGGGGCACTGAAGCTTTCTTT. Translated, it gives CASRRTGGTEAFF.

This clone was counted only a few times. This chain uses TRBV28 with TRBJ1-2; maybe TRBD1 (6 bases). Germline CDR1 and CDR2: MDHEN and SYDVKM. The CDR3 is 16 residues long. V shed 2 bases and J shed 2 bases, with 15 bases lying between them. CDR3 residues: CASSLRTETSNYGYTF. The CDR3 DNA reads as TGTGCCAGCAGTTTACGGACAGAAACCTCCAACTATGGCTACACCTTC.

This clone has only one observation. The chain carries TRBV10-3 and TRBJ2-2; D is possibly TRBD1 (5 bases). The CDR3 length is 15 residues. The V and J ends lost 4 bases and 1 base respectively, with 10 bases between them. Per the germline V gene, CDR1 is ENHRY and CDR2 is SYGVKD. The DNA of the CDR3 is TGTGCCATCAGTGGGAGTCAGGGGAACACCGGGGAGCTGTTTTTT. It encodes CAISGSQGNTGELFF.

V usage is TRBV13 and J usage is TRBJ1-4, with D hard to call. V was trimmed by 5 bases and J by 1 base, leaving 17 bases between them. The CDR3 sequence is 17 residues long. Germline CDR1 reads PRHDT; CDR2 reads FYEKMQ (reference sequence). CDR3 sequence (DNA): TGTGCCAGCAGCCCCGCCCTCGGGGAAGGAACTAATGAAAAACTGTTTTTT. Translation: CASSPALGEGTNEKLFF.

This clone was counted once. DNA of the CDR3: TGTGCCATCAGTCAGAAAGAGACCCAGTACTTC. It specifies CAISQKETQYF. The rearrangement uses TRBV10-3 and TRBJ2-5, with D unclear. Germline V CDR1 and CDR2: ENHRY, SYGVKD. This CDR3 spans 11 amino acids. V was clipped by 5 bases and J by 3 bases, with 4 bases between them.

The CDR3 region is CASRDAGQVNNSPLHF. CDR3 nucleotides: TGTGCCAGCAGGGATGCCGGACAGGTCAATAATTCACCCCTCCACTTT. The V and J genes are TRBV28 and TRBJ1-6, with 7 bases matching TRBD1. J lost 5 bases, V lost 6 bases, and 10 bases had no gene match. The CDR3 covers 16 residues. From germline, CDR1 is MDHEN and CDR2 SYDVKM.

The J gene is TRBJ1-2, the V gene TRBV12-3 or TRBV12-4; D is undetermined. The CDR3 extends over 13 amino acids. With 10 bases removed from V and 5 bases from J, the gap between germline ends came to 17 bases. The CDR3 loop is CATRRGVNYGYTF. The CDR3 DNA follows: TGTGCCACCCGCCGGGGAGTGAATTATGGCTACACCTTC.